Each of the 10 T cell receptor beta chains below was sequenced from the same sample in a study of identical twins. MiXCR, applied by TCRdb to the 5' RACE reads, yields one record per CDR3 protein. Of 500,000 to 700,000 distinct CDR3 sequences in the sample, roughly 7.2% were seen once. This sample was shared with a second study, whose subject was yellow fever vaccine responses in identical twins.

Sequencing was done on a sample of PBMCs. The receptors originated from a woman younger than 35 in good health.

In this sample, this clonotype turned up a few times. This chain connects TRBV5-1 to TRBJ1-6, with 7 bases aligning to TRBD1. Trimming at V came to 5 bases and at J to 6 bases, leaving 8 bases not matched to a gene. The CDR3 covers 15 residues. Germline V gene sequence: CDR1 SGHRS, CDR2 YFSETQ. DNA of the CDR3: TGCGCCAGCAGTTTGTCTGCAGGGGGTAATTCACCCCTCCACTTT. It translates to CASSLSAGGNSPLHF.

The rearrangement uses TRBV20-1 and TRBJ2-2, with TRBD2 as a possible D gene (6 bases). This CDR3 has 13 residues. V was cut by 6 bases and J by 5 bases, with 13 bases left in between. Germline V gene sequence: CDR1 DFQATT, CDR2 SNEGSKA (reference sequence). CDR3 in DNA: TGCAGTGCAACTTCCGGGACTACCGGGGAGCTGTTTTTT. The encoded protein is CSATSGTTGELFF.

This chain joins TRBV20-1 and TRBJ2-1; 10 nucleotides line up with TRBD2. The CDR3 extends over 14 amino acids. With 0 bases clipped from V and 8 bases from J, the junction kept 4 bases outside the gene matches. Germline assignment: CDR1 DFQATT and CDR2 SNEGSKA (reference sequence). CDR3 coding DNA: TGCAGTGCTAGAGATACTAGCGGGGCTTATGAGCAGTTCTTC. It is translated as CSARDTSGAYEQFF.

This clonotype was counted ten times or more. This chain uses TRBV24-1 with TRBJ2-1; D is perhaps TRBD2 (6 bases). V lost 10 bases and J 8 bases, leaving 14 bases between the germline ends. Germline CDR1 KGHDR, CDR2 SFDVKD. CDR3 length: 12 residues. The CDR3 DNA sequence: TGTGCCACAAGGAGTAGCGGACATGAGCAGTTCTTC. Translating gives CATRSSGHEQFF.

The chain joins TRBV27 to TRBJ2-1; D is perhaps TRBD1 or TRBD2 (6 bases each). Germline CDR1 MNHEY, CDR2 SMNVEV (reference sequence). Trimming shortened V by 8 bases and J by 0 bases, and 17 bases separated the two germline ends. This CDR3 is 16 amino acids long. Here the CDR3 DNA reads TGTGCCAGCCAAGAGCCGGGGGCATACTCCTACAATGAGCAGTTCTTC. It translates to CASQEPGAYSYNEQFF.

This chain uses TRBV11-2 with TRBJ2-1; 7 bases align to TRBD1. This CDR3 comprises 16 residues. From germline, CDR1 is SGHAT and CDR2 FQNNGV. V lost 4 bases, J lost 2 bases, and 8 bases stayed unmatched. The CDR3 sequence is CASSSLRGSAYNEQFF. CDR3 nucleotide sequence: TGTGCCAGCAGCTCACTCAGGGGGTCCGCCTACAATGAGCAGTTCTTC.

This clonotype was seen repeatedly, ten times or more. The V call is TRBV5-1, the J call TRBJ2-1, with TRBD2 matching over 10 bases. Germline V gives CDR1 SGHRS, CDR2 YFSETQ. V shed 4 bases and J 4 bases; nucleotides not matched to a gene: 5. The CDR3 extends over 15 amino acids. CDR3 DNA sequence: TGCGCCAGCAGCGTAACTAGCGGGGTTTACAATGAGCAGTTCTTC. This sequence encodes CASSVTSGVYNEQFF.

This clonotype was detected ten times or more. The chain recombines TRBV15 with TRBJ2-3; D remains unclear. V lost 4 bases and J 4 bases, leaving 9 bases between the germline ends. The length of the CDR3 is 13 residues. CDR1 and CDR2 (germline): LNHNV, YYDKDF (reference sequence). CDR3 in amino acids: CATSINRADTQYF. For the CDR3, the DNA is TGTGCCACCAGCATCAATAGGGCAGATACGCAGTATTTT.

This clonotype was picked up a small number of times. The chain uses TRBV12-3 or TRBV12-4 and TRBJ2-5; D not resolved. V lost 6 bases and J lost 4, with 15 bases in between. This CDR3 comprises 14 residues. The CDR3 DNA reads as TGTGCCAGCAGCCGACTGCTCAGTGGAGAGACCCAGTACTTC. Translating gives CASSRLLSGETQYF.

The chain recombines TRBV20-1 with TRBJ2-3; TRBD2 matches at 7 bases. After removal of 7 bases from V and 4 bases from J, the junction contained 11 bases not matched to a gene. Germline V gene data show CDR1 as DFQATT and CDR2 as SNEGSKA (reference sequence). CDR3 length: 14 residues. CDR3 loop: CSGSGVGRADTQYF. CDR3 sequence (DNA): TGCAGTGGGTCGGGCGTGGGGAGGGCAGATACGCAGTATTTT.